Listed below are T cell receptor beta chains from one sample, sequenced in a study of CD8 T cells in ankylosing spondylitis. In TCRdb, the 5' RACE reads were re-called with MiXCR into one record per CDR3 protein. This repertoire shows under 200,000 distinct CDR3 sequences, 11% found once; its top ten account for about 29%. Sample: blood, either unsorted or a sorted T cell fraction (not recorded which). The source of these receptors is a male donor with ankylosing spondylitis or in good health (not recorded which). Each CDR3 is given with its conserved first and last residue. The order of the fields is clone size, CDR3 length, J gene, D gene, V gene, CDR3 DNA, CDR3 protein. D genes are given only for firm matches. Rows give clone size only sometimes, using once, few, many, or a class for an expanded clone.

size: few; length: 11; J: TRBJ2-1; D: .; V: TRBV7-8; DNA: TGTGCCAGTGGGCCTCAACGTGAGCAGTTCTTC; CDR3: CASGPQREQFF
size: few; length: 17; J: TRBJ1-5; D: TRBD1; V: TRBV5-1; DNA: TGCGCCAGCAGCGTGACAGGGGGCAAGCGGAGCAATCAGCCCCAGCATTTT; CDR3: CASSVTGGKRSNQPQHF
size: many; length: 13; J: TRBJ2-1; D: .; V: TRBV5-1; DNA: TGCGCCAGCAGCTTACCCGGGTACAATGAGCAGTTCTTC; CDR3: CASSLPGYNEQFF
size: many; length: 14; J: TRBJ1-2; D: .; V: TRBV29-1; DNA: TGCAGCGTTGAAAGGGAAGACAGGCCCTATGGCTACACCTTC; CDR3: CSVEREDRPYGYTF
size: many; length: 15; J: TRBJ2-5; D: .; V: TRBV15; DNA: TGTGCCACCAGCAGAGATCACAGGGACCGTGGGACCCAGTACTTC; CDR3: CATSRDHRDRGTQYF
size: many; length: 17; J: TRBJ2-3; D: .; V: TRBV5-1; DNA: TGCGCCAGCAGCTCGGGACTCCTGGGGGCGGGCACAGATACGCAGTATTTT; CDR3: CASSSGLLGAGTDTQYF
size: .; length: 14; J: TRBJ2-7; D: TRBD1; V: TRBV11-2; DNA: TGTGCCAGCAGCTTAGGGACAGGGGGCTTCGAGCAGTACTTC; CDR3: CASSLGTGGFEQYF
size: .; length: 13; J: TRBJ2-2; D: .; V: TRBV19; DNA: TGTGCCAGTAGCGTAACTGTACTTACGGAGCTGTTTTTT; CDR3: CASSVTVLTELFF
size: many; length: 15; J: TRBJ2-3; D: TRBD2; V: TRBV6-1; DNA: TGTGCCAGCAGTCCAGGACTAGCCGACACAGATACGCAGTATTTT; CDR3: CASSPGLADTDTQYF
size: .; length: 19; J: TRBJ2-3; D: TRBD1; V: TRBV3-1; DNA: TGTACCAGCAGTTTACTAGGCTTTGACAGGGGGCCTCGCACAGATACGCAGTATTTT; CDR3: CTSSLLGFDRGPRTDTQYF
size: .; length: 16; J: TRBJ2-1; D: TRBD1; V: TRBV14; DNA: TGTGCCAGCAGCCAAGCGATGGGACAGGGAGAGGTTGAGCAGTTCTTC; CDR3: CASSQAMGQGEVEQFF
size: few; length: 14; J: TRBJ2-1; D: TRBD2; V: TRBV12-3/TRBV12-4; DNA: TGTGCCAGCAGTTTAGCGGATCTAGCGGGGAAGCAGTTCTTC; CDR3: CASSLADLAGKQFF
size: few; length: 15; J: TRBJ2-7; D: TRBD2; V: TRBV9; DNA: TGTGCCAGCAGCCCCTCAGGACTAGCGGAAGGCGAGCAGTACTTC; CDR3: CASSPSGLAEGEQYF
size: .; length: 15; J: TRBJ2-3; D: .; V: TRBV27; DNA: TGTGCCAGCAGTTTATCGTCAGGCGAGGCAGATACGCAGTATTTT; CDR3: CASSLSSGEADTQYF
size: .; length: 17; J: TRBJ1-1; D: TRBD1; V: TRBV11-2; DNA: TGTGCCAGCAGCTTAGGCTCCAGGACAGGGGCGAACACTGAAGCTTTCTTT; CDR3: CASSLGSRTGANTEAFF
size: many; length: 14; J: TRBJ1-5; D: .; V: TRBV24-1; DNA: TGTGCCACCAGTGCGGCCAGGGGAGGACAGCCCCAGCATTTT; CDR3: CATSAARGGQPQHF
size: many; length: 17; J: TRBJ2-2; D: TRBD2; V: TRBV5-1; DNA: TGCGCCAGCAGCTCGGGGTCCGGACTAGCGGGCACCGGGGAGCTGTTTTTT; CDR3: CASSSGSGLAGTGELFF
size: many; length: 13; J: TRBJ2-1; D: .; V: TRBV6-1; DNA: TGTGCCAGCAAAAGAGGGCAGGCCAATGAGCAGTTCTTC; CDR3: CASKRGQANEQFF
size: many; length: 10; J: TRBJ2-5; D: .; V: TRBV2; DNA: TGTGCCAGTGGGTTCGAGACCCAGTACTTC; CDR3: CASGFETQYF
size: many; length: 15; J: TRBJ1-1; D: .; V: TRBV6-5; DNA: TGTGCCAGCAGAATCGGGGGTGGATATGGCACTGAAGCTTTCTTT; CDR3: CASRIGGGYGTEAFF
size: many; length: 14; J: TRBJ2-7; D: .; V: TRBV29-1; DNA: TGCAGCTTCTCATACGGGGCCGCCAGCTACGAGCAGTACTTC; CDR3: CSFSYGAASYEQYF
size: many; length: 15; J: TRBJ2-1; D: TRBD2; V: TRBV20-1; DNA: TGCAGTGCTAGAGAGACTAGCGGCCTATACAATGAGCAGTTCTTC; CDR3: CSARETSGLYNEQFF
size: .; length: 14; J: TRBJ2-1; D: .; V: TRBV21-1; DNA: TGTGCCAGGGTAACGGGGCGCCACGACAATGAGCAGTTCTTC; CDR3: CARVTGRHDNEQFF
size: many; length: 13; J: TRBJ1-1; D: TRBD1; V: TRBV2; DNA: TGTGCCAGCAAGGGGGCCATGAACACTGAAGCTTTCTTT; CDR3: CASKGAMNTEAFF
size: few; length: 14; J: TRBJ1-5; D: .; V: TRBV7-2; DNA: TGTGCCAGCAGCTTAGGAGGGGGAAAACAGCCCCAGCATTTT; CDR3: CASSLGGGKQPQHF
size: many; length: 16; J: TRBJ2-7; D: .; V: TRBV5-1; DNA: TGCGCCAGCAGCTTGGAGGAGAGGGGGATAGGCTACGAGCAGTACTTC; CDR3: CASSLEERGIGYEQYF
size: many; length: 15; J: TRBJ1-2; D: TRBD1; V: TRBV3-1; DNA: TGTGCCAGCAGCCAAGCCCCAGGGGGCGGATATGGCTACACCTTC; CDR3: CASSQAPGGGYGYTF
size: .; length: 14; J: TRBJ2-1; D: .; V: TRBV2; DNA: TGTGCCAGCAGCCCTGAGGGGCCCTACAATGAGCAGTTCTTC; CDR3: CASSPEGPYNEQFF
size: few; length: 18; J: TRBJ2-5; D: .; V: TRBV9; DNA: TGTGCCAGCAGCGTAGGGGGGGCGGGATTCCCCATACAAGAGACCCAGTACTTC; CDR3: CASSVGGAGFPIQETQYF
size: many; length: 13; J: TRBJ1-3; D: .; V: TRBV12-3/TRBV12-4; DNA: TGTGCCAATCGCCCGGCGGCTGGAAACACCATATATTTT; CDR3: CANRPAAGNTIYF
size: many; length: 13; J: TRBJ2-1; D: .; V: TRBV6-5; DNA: TGTGCCAGCAGTTACCGGGGCAACAATGAGCAGTTCTTC; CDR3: CASSYRGNNEQFF
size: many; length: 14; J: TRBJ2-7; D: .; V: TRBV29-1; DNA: TGCAGCGTTGAAGATCAGGCTAGCTCCTACGAGCAGTACTTC; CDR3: CSVEDQASSYEQYF
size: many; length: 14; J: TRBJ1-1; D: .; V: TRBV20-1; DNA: TGCAGTGCTAGAGTTACCGCAGGGTTGGTTGTAGCTTTCTTT; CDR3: CSARVTAGLVVAFF
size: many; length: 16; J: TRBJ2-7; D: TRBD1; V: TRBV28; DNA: TGTGCCAGCAGTTTCCCGGCGACAGGGGCTCTCTACGAGCAGTACTTC; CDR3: CASSFPATGALYEQYF
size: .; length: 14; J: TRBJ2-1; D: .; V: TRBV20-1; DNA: TGCAGTGCAACCGGGAAATTGGCCTACAATGAGCAGTTCTTC; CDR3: CSATGKLAYNEQFF
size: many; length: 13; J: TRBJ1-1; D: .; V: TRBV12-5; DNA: TGTGCTAGTGCGGAATGGGAGGGCATTGAAGCTTTCTTT; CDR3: CASAEWEGIEAFF
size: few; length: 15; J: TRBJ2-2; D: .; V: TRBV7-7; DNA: TGTGCCAGCAGCTTATCTTCCATCCAGACCGGGGAGCTGTTTTTT; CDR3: CASSLSSIQTGELFF
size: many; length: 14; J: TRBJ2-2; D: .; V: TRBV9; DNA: TGTGCCAGCAGCGTAGATATTACGACCGGGGAGCTGTTTTTT; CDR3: CASSVDITTGELFF
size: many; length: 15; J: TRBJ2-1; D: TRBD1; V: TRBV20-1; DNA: TGCAGTGCCAGACAGGGGCTACCTTTATACAATGAGCAGTTCTTC; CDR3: CSARQGLPLYNEQFF
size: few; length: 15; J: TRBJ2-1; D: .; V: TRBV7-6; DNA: TGTGCCAGCAGCTCCCATCCCTTATCCTACAATGAGCAGTTCTTC; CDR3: CASSSHPLSYNEQFF
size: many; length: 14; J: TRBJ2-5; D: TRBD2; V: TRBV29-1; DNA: TGCAGCGTTCAAAAAAGCGGGGGAGGCGAGACCCAGTACTTC; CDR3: CSVQKSGGGETQYF
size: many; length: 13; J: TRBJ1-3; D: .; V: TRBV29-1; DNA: TGCAGCGTTGGGTATAGCTCTGGAAACACCATATATTTT; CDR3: CSVGYSSGNTIYF
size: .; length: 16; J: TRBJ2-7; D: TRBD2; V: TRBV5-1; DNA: TGCGCCAGCAGCTCGGAGGGACTAGCGGGAATCTACAAGCAGTACTTC; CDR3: CASSSEGLAGIYKQYF
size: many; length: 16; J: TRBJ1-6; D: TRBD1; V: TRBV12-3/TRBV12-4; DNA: TGTGCCAGCAGCTCTGACAGGGGACTTTTAAATTCACCCCTCCACTTT; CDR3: CASSSDRGLLNSPLHF
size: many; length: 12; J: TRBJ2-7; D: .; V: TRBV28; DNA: TGTGCCAGCAGTTTAAAGGGGCCTTCGCAGTACTTC; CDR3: CASSLKGPSQYF
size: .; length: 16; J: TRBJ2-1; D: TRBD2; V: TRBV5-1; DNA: TGCGCCAGCAGCTCCAGCCCGGGACTAGCGGGAAATGAGCAGTTCTTC; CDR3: CASSSSPGLAGNEQFF
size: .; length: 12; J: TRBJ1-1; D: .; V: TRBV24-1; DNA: TGTGCCACCAGGGGTAATCCCCGAGAAGCTTTCTTT; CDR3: CATRGNPREAFF
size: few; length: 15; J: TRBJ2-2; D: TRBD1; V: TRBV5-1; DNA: TGCGCCAGCAGTTTTCGACAGGGTAACACCGGGGAGCTGTTTTTT; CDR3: CASSFRQGNTGELFF
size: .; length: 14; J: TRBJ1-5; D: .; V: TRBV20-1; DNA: TGCAGTGCTAGCCCAGGGGCCGACAATCAGCCCCAGCATTTT; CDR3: CSASPGADNQPQHF
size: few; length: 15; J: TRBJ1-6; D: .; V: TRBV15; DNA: TGTGCCACCAGCCGCAACCCGGTAGGGAATTCACCCCTCCACTTT; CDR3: CATSRNPVGNSPLHF
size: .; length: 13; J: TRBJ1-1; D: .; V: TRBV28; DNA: TGTACCAGCAGTACCCCGGGACCCCCGTGGGCTTTCTTT; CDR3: CTSSTPGPPWAFF
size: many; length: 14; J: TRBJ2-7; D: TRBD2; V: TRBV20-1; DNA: TGCAGTGCTACTGGTCGGGAGGGTTTCTACGAGCAGTACTTC; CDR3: CSATGREGFYEQYF
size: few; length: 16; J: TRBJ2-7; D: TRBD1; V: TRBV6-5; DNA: TGTGCCAGCAGTTACGCCGGAACAGGGGCAGCCTACGAGCAGTACTTC; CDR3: CASSYAGTGAAYEQYF
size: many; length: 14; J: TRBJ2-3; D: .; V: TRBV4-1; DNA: TGCGCCAGCAGCCAAGGAAAACCCACAGATACGCAGTATTTT; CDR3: CASSQGKPTDTQYF
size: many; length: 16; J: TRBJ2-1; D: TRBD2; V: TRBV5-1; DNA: TGCGCCAGCAGCTTGGCCACTACTAGCGGGAGCTATGAGCAGTTCTTC; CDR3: CASSLATTSGSYEQFF
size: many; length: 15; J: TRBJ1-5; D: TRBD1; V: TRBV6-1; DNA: TGTGCCAGCAGTCTGACAGGGGGTGTCAATCAGCCCCAGCATTTT; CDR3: CASSLTGGVNQPQHF
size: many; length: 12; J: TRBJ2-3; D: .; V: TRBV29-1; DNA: TGCAGCGTTGAAGAAGGGCGCGGGACGCAGTATTTT; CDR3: CSVEEGRGTQYF